This entry lists 8 T cell receptor beta chains sequenced from one sample in a study of T-cell memory formation after mild COVID-19 (dated by TCRdb to the early 2020s). The library was produced with 5' RACE. The sequencing machine was an Illumina NovaSeq 6000. TCRdb reanalyzed the raw reads on its own, using fastp at Q25 for trimming and MiXCR for clone calling, and kept in-frame beta chains. Each CDR3 protein gets just one entry, which takes the most common genes and DNA from the rows behind it. For this sample there are about 350,000 distinct CDR3 sequences; 25% to 30% appear just once. Less than 15% of the sample comes from the top ten. Sequencing input: PBMCs or a T cell subset sorted from them (not recorded which). The receptors originated from an adult woman who had mild COVID-19 (a few samples of this study predate the infection). The sample titles of this study are shuffled in the database, so cell type and time point are left out; the donor was told from shared clones.

In its sample, this clonotype was seen a few times. For the CDR3, the DNA is TGTGCCAGCACCAACAGGGGGGCCGAGGGAGATACGCAGTATTTT. Translating gives CASTNRGAEGDTQYF. The rearrangement uses TRBV5-6 and TRBJ2-3; the match to TRBD1 covers 8 bases. J gave up 5 bases and V 6 bases, and 11 bases lay outside the gene matches. Germline CDR1 SGHDT, CDR2 YYEEEE. The CDR3 consists of 15 residues.

The sample holds one count of this clonotype. The chain has TRBV14 and TRBJ1-6; no clear D gene. CDR1 and CDR2 from the germline V gene are SGHDN and FVKESK. This CDR3 comprises 14 residues. V lost 0 bases and J 4 bases, leaving 4 bases between the germline ends. CDR3 DNA sequence: TGTGCCAGCAGCCAAGACAGTTATAATTCACCCCTCCACTTT. Amino acids: CASSQDSYNSPLHF.

The CDR3 nucleotides read TGCAGCCCCAGGATAGCGGGGCGAGTCGATGAGCAGTTCTTC. It specifies CSPRIAGRVDEQFF. This rearrangement joins TRBV29-1 to TRBJ2-1, with TRBD2 identical over 8 bases. The CDR3 extends over 14 amino acids. V lost 8 bases to trimming and J lost 8 bases; unmatched junction nucleotides: 14. Looked up from germline, CDR1 is SQVTM and CDR2 is ANQGSEA.

J is TRBJ2-3 and V is TRBV19; TRBD1 or TRBD2 may be the D gene (6 bases each). The CDR3 sequence is 13 residues long. V lost 10 bases and J lost 5, with 16 bases in between. Germline V gives CDR1 LNHDA, CDR2 SQIVND (reference sequence). The CDR3 here is CATTPGGGDTQYF. In DNA, the CDR3 is TGTGCCACTACTCCAGGAGGGGGAGATACGCAGTATTTT.

This rearrangement joins TRBV5-1 to TRBJ2-2, with a possible D match to TRBD1 (6 bases). Germline CDR1 SGHRS, CDR2 YFSETQ. The CDR3 contains 15 residues. V gave up 4 bases and J gave up 7 bases, with 17 bases separating them. CDR3 bases: TGCGCCAGCAGCCCGCAACAGGGCGGCGGCGGGGAGCTGTTTTTT. Protein product: CASSPQQGGGGELFF. Variable domain in full (rest from reference TRBV5-1 and TRBJ2-2): KAGVTQTPRYLIKTRGQQVTLSCSPISGHRSVSWYQQTPGQGLQFLFEYFSETQRNKGNFPGRFSGRQFSNSRSEMNVSTLELGDSALYLCASSPQQGGGGELFFGEGSRLTVL.

The rearrangement uses TRBV7-2 and TRBJ2-3, with 9 nucleotides matching TRBD2. Trimming at V came to 3 bases and at J to 4 bases, leaving 8 bases not matched to a gene. From germline, CDR1 is SGHTA and CDR2 FQGNSA. This CDR3 comprises 16 residues. CDR3 sequence reads: CASSLRAGGRPDTQYF. CDR3 nucleotides: TGTGCCAGCAGCTTGCGGGCGGGAGGGCGGCCAGATACGCAGTATTTT.

V and J are TRBV20-1 and TRBJ1-2; TRBD1 matches at 8 bases. From germline, CDR1 is DFQATT and CDR2 SNEGSKA (reference sequence). This CDR3 spans 13 amino acids. V was pared by 6 bases and J by 4 bases, with 7 bases of the junction left unmatched. CDR3 protein: CSARTGPSYGYTF. The CDR3 DNA reads as TGCAGTGCGCGGACAGGGCCCTCCTATGGCTACACCTTC.

The chain uses TRBV19 and TRBJ2-5; perhaps TRBD1 as D (6 bases). CDR1 LNHDA and CDR2 SQIVND come from the germline V gene (reference sequence). V lost 6 bases to trimming and J lost 1 base, with 21 bases between them. This CDR3 is 17 amino acids long. In DNA form, the CDR3 reads TGTGCCAGTAGCAACACAGGACAGCGCACACCCCAAGAGACCCAGTACTTC. Protein sequence: CASSNTGQRTPQETQYF.